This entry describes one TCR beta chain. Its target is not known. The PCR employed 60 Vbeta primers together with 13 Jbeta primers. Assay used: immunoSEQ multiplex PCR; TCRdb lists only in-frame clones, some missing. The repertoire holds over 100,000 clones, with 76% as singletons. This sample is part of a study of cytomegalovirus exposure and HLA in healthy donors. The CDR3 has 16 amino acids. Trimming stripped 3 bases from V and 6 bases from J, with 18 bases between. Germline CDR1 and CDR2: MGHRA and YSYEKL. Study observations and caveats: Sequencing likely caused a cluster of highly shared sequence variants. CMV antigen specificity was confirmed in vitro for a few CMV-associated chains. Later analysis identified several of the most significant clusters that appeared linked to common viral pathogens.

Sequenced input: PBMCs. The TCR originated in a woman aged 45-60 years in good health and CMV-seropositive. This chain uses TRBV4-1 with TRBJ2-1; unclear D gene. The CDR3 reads CASSHPFVSRLNEQFF. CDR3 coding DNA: TGCGCCAGCAGCCACCCCTTCGTCTCCCGTCTCAATGAGCAGTTCTTC.